This TCR beta chain is from a study of blood T cells in healthy people across ages. Primers used in a second PCR of about 7 to 11 cycles were a sample-barcoded 5' primer and a J-beta primer mix. TCRdb re-derived calls from the 5' RACE reads in MiXCR, one entry per CDR3 protein. This table has around 690,000 distinct CDR3 sequences, approximately 59% appearing once. Per germline, CDR1 MGHDK and CDR2 SYGVNS. The CDR3 is 17 residues long. V was trimmed by 1 base and J by 3 bases, leaving 17 bases between them. The chain recombines TRBV25-1 with TRBJ2-3; either TRBD1 or TRBD2 may fit D (6 bases each). This receptor was taken from a man aged 55 to 70 in good health. Sequencing was carried out using blood. CDR3 nucleotide sequence: TGTGCCAGCAGTGAATTTACGGGGGCGTCAAGGACAGATACGCAGTATTTT. Protein: CASSEFTGASRTDTQYF.